A few counts support the clone carrying this TCR beta chain. Its antigen is not known. The J segment lost 7 bases and the V segment lost 3 bases, leaving 1 base of the junction unmatched. The CDR3 extends over 11 amino acids. Germline-derived CDR1 and CDR2 are DFQATT and SNEGSKA (reference sequence). This entry belongs to a study of response to subunit inactivated influenza vaccine. TCRdb reprocessed the RT-PCR reads with MiXCR, giving one entry per CDR3 protein. Here the sample spans about 480,000 distinct CDR3 sequences, 10% to 15% being singletons. General study results and limits: Authors suggested seasonal influenza vaccinations each recruit few new T cells.

This chain links TRBV20-1 with TRBJ1-2, with 8 bases that match TRBD1. This clonotype was obtained from a man aged 50 to 60 who received an inactivated influenza vaccine. Sequenced here: PBMCs from blood, sampled about 40 days after vaccination. For the CDR3, the DNA is TGCAGTGCTAGCGACAGGGGTGGCTACACCTTC. It translates to CSASDRGGYTF.